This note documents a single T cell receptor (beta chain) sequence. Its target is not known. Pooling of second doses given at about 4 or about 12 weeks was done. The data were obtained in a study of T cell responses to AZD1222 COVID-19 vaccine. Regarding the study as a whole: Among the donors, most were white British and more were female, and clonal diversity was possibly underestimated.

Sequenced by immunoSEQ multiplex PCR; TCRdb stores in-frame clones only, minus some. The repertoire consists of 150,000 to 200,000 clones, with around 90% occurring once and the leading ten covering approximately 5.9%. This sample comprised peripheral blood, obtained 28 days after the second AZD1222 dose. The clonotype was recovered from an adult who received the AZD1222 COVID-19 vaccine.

The CDR3 coding sequence is TGTGCCAGCTCACTTCTCCCGGGACAGGGCGTCACCTCTGGAAACACCATATATTTT. The encoded protein is CASSLLPGQGVTSGNTIYF. The genes are TRBV18 and TRBJ1-3, with 9 nucleotides matching TRBD1. The CDR3 extends over 19 amino acids. Trimming cost V 4 bases and J 0 bases; bases outside gene matches: 13. Germline V gene sequence: CDR1 KGHSH, CDR2 LQKENI.